What follows are 22 T cell receptor beta chains derived from one specimen sequenced in a study of T cell repertoires in aging, cancer and after chemotherapy. TCR beta rearrangements were amplified from peripheral blood genomic DNA. A mixed TRB-A/B primer pool amplified rearranged TRB by multiplex touch-down PCR. TCRdb itself ran the multiplex PCR reads through MiXCR, one entry per CDR3 protein. Of roughly 8,000 distinct CDR3 sequences listed, approximately 34% are singletons. The sequenced sample consisted of blood. These receptors were obtained from a human donor in good health.

The chain joins TRBV19 to TRBJ1-3; tentative D call: TRBD1 (5 bases). Trimming left V 10 bases short and J 4 bases short, with 11 bases between. From germline, CDR1 is LNHDA and CDR2 SQIVND (reference sequence). The CDR3 runs to 12 residues. In nucleotides, the CDR3 is TGTGCCACCGGGACTTTGGGAAACACCATATATTTT. Protein product: CATGTLGNTIYF. The whole variable domain, remainder taken from reference TRBV19 and TRBJ1-3, is DGGITQSPKYLFRKEGQNVTLSCEQNLNHDAMYWYRQDPGQGLRLIYYSQIVNDFQKGDIAEGYSVSREKKESFPLTVTSAQKNPTAFYLCATGTLGNTIYFGEGSWLTVV.

This clonotype was counted only a few times. The chain employs TRBV5-4 and TRBJ2-5; 7 bases are a match to TRBD1. Germline CDR1 SGHNT, CDR2 YYREEE (reference sequence). CDR3 length: 13 residues. V trimming: 5 bases; J trimming: 3 bases; junction bases outside the gene matches: 4. Here the CDR3 reads CASSLTGEETQYF. In DNA form, the CDR3 reads TGTGCCAGCAGTTTAACAGGGGAAGAGACCCAGTACTTC.

A few counts support this clonotype. This sequence joins TRBV6-2 or TRBV6-3 and TRBJ2-3; 10 bases line up with TRBD2. The CDR3 sequence is 14 residues long. Germline CDR1 is MNHEY and CDR2 is SVGEGT. After removal of 5 bases from V and 2 bases from J, the junction contained 1 base not matched to a gene. CDR3 bases: TGTGCCAGCAGTAGCGGGGGGGCCACAGATACGCAGTATTTT. This encodes CASSSGGATDTQYF.

A few counts support this clonotype. V usage is TRBV18 and J usage is TRBJ2-2; D might be TRBD1 (6 bases). CDR1 and CDR2 from the germline V gene are KGHSH and LQKENI. V lost 0 bases to trimming and J lost 1 base, with 9 bases between them. The CDR3 is made up of 16 amino acids. The CDR3 DNA reads as TGTGCCAGCTCACCACCAGGGACACAGAACACCGGGGAGCTGTTTTTT. Translated: CASSPPGTQNTGELFF.

As concerns this clonotype: An end of the junction differs from the germline gene, which may be a read error. The chain carries TRBV13 and TRBJ2-2; D is ambiguous. The V gene's germline CDR1 is PRHDT and CDR2 FYEKMQ (reference sequence). This CDR3 has 17 amino acids. The CDR3: CGSSSQRTQANTGELFF. CDR3 sequence (DNA): TGTGGCAGCAGCTCCCAGAGGACCCAGGCGAACACCGGGGAGCTGTTTTTT.

In the case of this clonotype: A junction end diverges from the germline sequence, so it may reflect a read error. The V call is TRBV7-9, the J call TRBJ2-1, with D perhaps TRBD2 (6 bases). The germline gives CDR1 SEHNR, CDR2 FQNEAQ (reference sequence). CDR3 length: 14 residues. The chain's CDR3 is CASSSDLDYTEQFF. For the CDR3, the DNA is TGTGCCAGCAGCTCTGACCTGGACTACACTGAGCAGTTCTTC.

Details on this clonotype: Compared with germline, one end of the junction differs, possibly owing to a read error. The rearrangement uses TRBV5-4 and TRBJ2-1, with TRBD2 identical over 10 bases. The germline CDR1 and CDR2 sequences are SGHNT and YYREEE (reference sequence). The CDR3 is 17 amino acids. The DNA for the CDR3 is TGTGCCAGCAGCCCCCGTACTAGCGGGGTAACACACAATAAGCAGTTCTTC. It codes for CASSPRTSGVTHNKQFF.

J is TRBJ2-3 and V is TRBV20-1; D might be TRBD1 or TRBD2, each matching 6 bases. The V and J ends lost 6 bases and 2 bases respectively, with 18 bases between them. The CDR3 totals 15 residues. CDR1 DFQATT and CDR2 SNEGSKA come from the germline V gene (reference sequence). CDR3 in amino acids: CSASGGGAFTDTQYF. The CDR3 nucleotides are TGCAGTGCCTCCGGGGGCGGGGCTTTCACAGATACGCAGTATTTT.

This clonotype was found once. The chain is built from TRBV11-1 and TRBJ2-7; D perhaps matches TRBD2 (5 bases). This CDR3 region has 12 residues. V was cut by 10 bases and J by 3 bases, with 13 bases left in between. Germline values: CDR1 SGHAT, CDR2 FQDESV (reference sequence). CDR3 residues: CAIYRDYYEQYF. The CDR3 DNA is TGTGCCATCTATCGGGATTACTACGAGCAGTACTTC.

By share, this clonotype counts as medium-sized. The rearrangement joins TRBV15 to TRBJ2-5; 7 bases match TRBD1. The germline CDR1 and CDR2 sequences are LNHNV and YYDKDF (reference sequence). The CDR3 length is 14 residues. The junction had 11 bases not matched to a gene; V was cut back by 8 bases and J by 5 bases. CDR3 sequence (DNA): TGTGCCACCTCCGGATCAGGGGGATGGGAGACCCAGTACTTC. Its protein product is CATSGSGGWETQYF.

This clonotype was counted between two and nine times. The chain recombines TRBV6-2 or TRBV6-3 with TRBJ2-5, with a weak D call TRBD2 (6 bases). Germline CDR1 is MNHEY and CDR2 is SVGEGT. The CDR3 extends over 17 amino acids. The V gene lost 3 bases and the J gene lost 5 bases, with 22 bases spanning the gap. The DNA for the CDR3 is TGTGCCAGCAGTTATGCTTTAGAGGAGGGCCACGGGGAGACCCAGTACTTC. This translates into CASSYALEEGHGETQYF.

V is TRBV12-3 or TRBV12-4 and J is TRBJ2-3; 12 bases are a match to TRBD2. The CDR3 covers 18 residues. V dropped 3 bases and J dropped 2; count of bases not matched to a gene: 9. CDR3 DNA sequence: TGTGCCAGCAGTTTTGTTCTGACTAGCGGGGGCCACACAGATACGCAGTATTTT. It yields the protein CASSFVLTSGGHTDTQYF.

The rearrangement joins TRBV11-2 to TRBJ2-2; the D gene is possibly TRBD1 (5 bases). The germline CDR1 and CDR2 sequences are SGHAT and FQNNGV. The CDR3 has 15 amino acids. The V end lost 3 bases, the J end lost 7 bases, and 15 bases lay between the germline ends. CDR3 coding DNA: TGTGCCAGCAGCTTGGTCTCAGGGTGGGGCGGGGAGCTGTTTTTT. Protein product: CASSLVSGWGGELFF. The variable domain in full, with the rest retrieved from reference TRBV11-2 and TRBJ2-2, is EAGVAQSPRYKIIEKRQSVAFWCNPISGHATLYWYQQILGQGPKLLIQFQNNGVVDDSQLPKDRFSAERLKGVDSTLKIQPAKLEDSAVYLCASSLVSGWGGELFFGEGSRLTVL.

This clonotype was detected a few times. The chain recombines TRBV6-6 with TRBJ2-6; D perhaps matches TRBD2 (7 bases). Trimming cost V 4 bases and J 0 bases, with 10 bases left between them. Germline assignment: CDR1 MNHNY and CDR2 SVGAGI (reference sequence). The CDR3 is 16 residues long. The CDR3 loop reads CASSWGGPSGANVLTF. CDR3 DNA: TGTGCCAGCAGTTGGGGGGGCCCCTCTGGGGCCAACGTCCTGACTTTC.

The CDR3 coding sequence is TGTGCCACCAGCAGAGATCGGAGGCATAATGAGCAGTTCTTC. Its translation: CATSRDRRHNEQFF. The chain joins TRBV15 to TRBJ2-1; TRBD2 is a possible D gene (5 bases). This CDR3 comprises 14 residues. Germline CDR1 is LNHNV and CDR2 is YYDKDF (reference sequence). The V and J ends lost 0 bases and 7 bases respectively, with 10 bases between them. The whole variable domain, remainder taken from reference TRBV15 and TRBJ2-1, is DAMVIQNPRYQVTQFGKPVTLSCSQTLNHNVMYWYQQKSSQAPKLLFHYYDKDFNNEADTPDNFQSRRPNTSFCFLDIRSPGLGDTAMYLCATSRDRRHNEQFFGPGTRLTVL.

By frequency in the sample, this clonotype is medium-sized. CDR3 DNA: TGTGCCAGTAGTTGGGGACACCGCCGAGAGACCCAGTACTTC. Amino acids: CASSWGHRRETQYF. The rearrangement links TRBV19 to TRBJ2-5; a weak D match, TRBD1 (6 bases). The CDR3 spans 14 residues. The V end was cut by 5 bases, the J end by 4 bases, with 14 bases between. The germline gives CDR1 LNHDA, CDR2 SQIVND (reference sequence).

The sample holds a few counts of this clonotype. The chain couples TRBV12-3 or TRBV12-4 to TRBJ1-6; D is perhaps TRBD1 (5 bases). This CDR3 spans 15 amino acids. V lost 7 bases, J lost 0 bases, and 10 bases lay in between. The CDR3 region is CASMEGSSYNSPLHF. DNA for the CDR3: TGTGCCAGCATGGAGGGGAGCTCCTATAATTCACCCCTCCACTTT.

This chain uses TRBV10-3 with TRBJ2-3; the D gene is possibly TRBD2 (6 bases). The CDR3 extends over 16 amino acids. Germline CDR1 ENHRY, CDR2 SYGVKD. Trimming stripped 4 bases from V and 1 base from J, with 15 bases between. The CDR3 DNA follows: TGTGCCATCAGTGCGGCGGGAACCTATCGCACAGATACGCAGTATTTT. This gives the protein CAISAAGTYRTDTQYF.

The V gene is TRBV18, the J gene TRBJ2-5; D is possibly TRBD1 (5 bases). CDR1 and CDR2 from the germline V gene are KGHSH and LQKENI. There are 15 residues in the CDR3. Trimming took 1 base from V and 3 from J, leaving 12 bases between them. CDR3 coding DNA: TGTGCCAGCTCACCACGGCAGGGTGGAGAAGAGACCCAGTACTTC. Its protein product is CASSPRQGGEETQYF.

This chain joins TRBV5-3 and TRBJ2-1; 15 nucleotides match TRBD2. TRBV5-3 has ORF status, its function being uncertain. V trimming: 4 bases; J trimming: 5 bases; junction bases outside the gene matches: 10. This CDR3 spans 18 amino acids. The chain's CDR3 is CARSRRTSGGARDNEQFF. CDR3 bases: TGTGCCAGAAGCCGCCGGACTAGCGGGGGGGCCCGAGACAATGAGCAGTTCTTC.

This clonotype was picked up a small number of times. V usage is TRBV5-5 and J usage is TRBJ2-7; TRBD1 aligns across 9 bases. The CDR3 spans 15 residues. From germline, CDR1 is SGHKS and CDR2 YYEKEE (reference sequence). With 1 base clipped from V and 6 bases from J, the junction kept 8 bases outside the gene matches. The CDR3 protein is CASSLLGQGLSEQYF. The CDR3, as DNA: TGTGCCAGCAGCTTGCTGGGACAGGGCTTATCCGAGCAGTACTTC. The complete variable domain, with remaining parts taken from reference TRBV5-5 and TRBJ2-7, reads DAGVTQSPTHLIKTRGQQVTLRCSPISGHKSVSWYQQVLGQGPQFIFQYYEKEERGRGNFPDRFSARQFPNYSSELNVNALLLGDSALYLCASSLLGQGLSEQYFGPGTRLTVT.

This chain uses TRBV10-3 with TRBJ2-2; D ambiguous. Trimming shortened V by 0 bases and J by 5 bases, and 7 bases separated the two germline ends. CDR1 ENHRY and CDR2 SYGVKD come from the germline V gene. The CDR3 consists of 14 residues. The CDR3: CAISESSVTGELFF. The CDR3, as DNA: TGTGCCATCAGTGAGTCGAGCGTAACCGGGGAGCTGTTTTTT.